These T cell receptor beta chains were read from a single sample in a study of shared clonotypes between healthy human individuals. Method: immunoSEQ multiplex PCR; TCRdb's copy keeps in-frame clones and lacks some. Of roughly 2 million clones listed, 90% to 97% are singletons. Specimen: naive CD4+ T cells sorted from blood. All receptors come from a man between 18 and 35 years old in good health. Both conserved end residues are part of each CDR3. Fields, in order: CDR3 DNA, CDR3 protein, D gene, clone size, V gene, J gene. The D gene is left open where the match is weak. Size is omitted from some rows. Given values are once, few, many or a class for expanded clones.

TGTGCCTGGAAACAGGGCTCTGGAAACACCATATATTTT	CAWKQGSGNTIYF	NA	NA	TRBV30	TRBJ1-3
TGTGCCAGCAGTGAACGACCGATTTCCTACGAGCAGTACTTC	CASSERPISYEQYF	NA	once	TRBV6-1	TRBJ2-7
TGTGCCAGCAGTGTCGGGGGGAACACTGAAGCTTTCTTT	CASSVGGNTEAFF	NA	NA	TRBV2	TRBJ1-1
TGTGCCAGCTCACCACCCCCCGGGGACATCACTAACTATGGCTACACCTTC	CASSPPPGDITNYGYTF	NA	NA	TRBV18	TRBJ1-2
TGTGCCAGCAGCGCAAGGTCGGGCGCTTCACTACAAGAGACCCAGTACTTC	CASSARSGASLQETQYF	NA	NA	TRBV7-6	TRBJ2-5
TGTGCCACGTCCTCCGGGACAGGGGTCACAGATACGCAGTATTTT	CATSSGTGVTDTQYF	TRBD1	once	TRBV6-5	TRBJ2-3
TGCAGCGTCCTTCGGACTAGCGGGAGGGCCATCGCCAAAAACATTCAGTACTTC	CSVLRTSGRAIAKNIQYF	TRBD2	NA	TRBV29-1	TRBJ2-4
TGTGCCAGCAGCCGAGACAGCTTAGGGACCCAGTACTTC	CASSRDSLGTQYF	NA	NA	TRBV5-6	TRBJ2-5
TGTGCCAGCTCAGGGACCAACTATGGCTACACCTTC	CASSGTNYGYTF	NA	NA	TRBV2	TRBJ1-2
TGTGCCATCAGCCCGGGACTAGCGGGCACCGGGGAGCTGTTTTTT	CAISPGLAGTGELFF	TRBD2	NA	TRBV10-3	TRBJ2-2
TGCGCCAGCAGCCAAGAGGTCGGGAAAGAGTACTTC	CASSQEVGKEYF	NA	NA	TRBV4-1	TRBJ2-7
TGTGCCACGGGAGCGGGGGGGCTTGATGAGCAGTTCTTC	CATGAGGLDEQFF	TRBD2	NA	TRBV10-3	TRBJ2-1
TGTGCCAGCAGTGAGGGCGGGGCTGGGGCCAACGTCCTGACTTTC	CASSEGGAGANVLTF	NA	NA	TRBV25-1	TRBJ2-6
TGTGCCAGCAGCCTACAAGGCTATAGCACAGATACGCAGTATTTT	CASSLQGYSTDTQYF	NA	NA	TRBV11-2	TRBJ2-3